A single sample is the source of the 19 T cell receptor beta chains below, sequenced in a study of T cells expressing NK-cell markers. TCRdb reanalyzed the 5' RACE reads and collapses them to one entry per CDR3 protein, without DNA. This sample lists 550,000 to 600,000 distinct CDR3 sequences; its ten largest clones have 3% to 4.5%. The specimen was blood T cells: a sorted CD56 or NKG2C T cell subset, CD4+ or CD8+ T cells, or bulk PBMC T cells (not recorded which). These receptor sequences come from a man between 18 and 29 years old in good health.

The chain joins TRBV6-5 to TRBJ2-4; the TCRdb call, TRBD1, lacks DNA for checking. Germline loops: CDR1 MNHEY, CDR2 SVGAGI. This CDR3 comprises 17 residues. CDR3 amino acids: CASSFRPRGLAKNIQYF.

The chain uses TRBV4-2 and TRBJ1-6. Germline V gives CDR1 LGHNA, CDR2 YNFKEQ. This CDR3 comprises 16 residues. The chain's CDR3 is CASSQEAGTYNSPLHF.

The chain links TRBV7-2 to TRBJ2-1; the TCRdb call, TRBD1, lacks DNA for checking. The length of the CDR3 is 14 residues. Per the germline V gene, CDR1 is SGHTA and CDR2 is FQGNSA. This chain's CDR3 is CASSPDRGYRVQFF.

The V call is TRBV11-2, the J call TRBJ2-5. This CDR3 contains 15 residues. CDR1 and CDR2 from the germline V gene are SGHAT and FQNNGV. The CDR3 region is CASSPEGDRQETQYF.

The chain links TRBV12-3 or TRBV12-4 to TRBJ2-2. The CDR3 is 13 residues long. The CDR3 sequence: CASSTVVTGELFF.

The gene calls are TRBV11-2 and TRBJ2-5; TCRdb reports TRBD2, a call that lacks DNA to check it against. The CDR3 is 18 amino acids. CDR1 is SGHAT and CDR2 is FQNNGV in the germline V gene. The CDR3 sequence: CASSLGTSGRWLVETQYF.

The chain joins TRBV6-4 to TRBJ2-1; absent DNA, TCRdb's TRBD1 call cannot be checked. CDR3 length equals 16 residues. Germline CDR1 and CDR2: MRHNA and SNTAGT. The CDR3 sequence: CASRPSTGDSADEQFF.

The chain combines TRBV20-1 with TRBJ2-1. CDR1 DFQATT and CDR2 SNEGSKA come from the germline V gene (reference sequence). This CDR3 has 15 amino acids. The CDR3 reads CSASYSRDYYNEQFF.

V usage is TRBV6-2 or TRBV6-3 and J usage is TRBJ2-1; TCRdb selects TRBD2, and the lack of DNA leaves this call unchecked. Germline CDR1 and CDR2: MNHEY and SVGEGT. This CDR3 spans 16 amino acids. The CDR3 reads CASSNISGKFYNEQFF.

This chain links TRBV20-1 with TRBJ2-5; TCRdb's assignment of TRBD1 cannot be checked, as there is no DNA. This CDR3 region has 14 residues. CDR1 is DFQATT, CDR2 SNEGSKA, per germline (reference sequence). CDR3 residues: CSARPGQGRETQYF.

The genes are TRBV5-1 and TRBJ2-2; TCRdb's D call, TRBD1, is unchecked because there is no DNA. Germline V CDR1 and CDR2: SGHRS, YFSETQ. The CDR3 is made up of 15 amino acids. CDR3 sequence: CASSLTQGAYGELFF.

This chain connects TRBV27 to TRBJ2-6; TCRdb names TRBD1, which stays unverified in the absence of DNA. Per the germline V gene, CDR1 is MNHEY and CDR2 is SMNVEV (reference sequence). The length of the CDR3 is 16 residues. The CDR3 loop is CAILVGVLNGANVLTF.

The chain combines TRBV12-3 or TRBV12-4 with TRBJ2-2; checking the TCRdb D call of TRBD1 is not possible without DNA. CDR3 length: 14 residues. The CDR3 protein is CAGAVYSNTGELFF.

V usage is TRBV4-3 and J usage is TRBJ2-1; TCRdb proposes TRBD2, but this gene call is untestable without DNA. Germline V gene sequence: CDR1 LGHNA, CDR2 YSLEER. CDR3 length equals 18 residues. The chain's CDR3 is CASSQARGGGHPYNEQFF.

The gene calls are TRBV27 and TRBJ2-1. The CDR3 loop spans 14 amino acids. Germline assignment: CDR1 MNHEY and CDR2 SMNVEV (reference sequence). CDR3 amino acids: CASSSLDAYNEQFF.

V gene TRBV15 combines with J gene TRBJ2-2; TCRdb indicates TRBD2, and absent DNA this call remains unverified. Germline CDR1 reads LNHNV; CDR2 reads YYDKDF (reference sequence). This CDR3 is 17 amino acids long. CDR3: CATSNPSGASNTGELFF.

The chain employs TRBV20-1 and TRBJ2-7; absent DNA, TCRdb's TRBD1 call cannot be checked. Germline lookup yields CDR1 DFQATT and CDR2 SNEGSKA (reference sequence). CDR3 length equals 11 residues. The chain's CDR3 is CSAHDPPEQYF.

The gene calls are TRBV6-2 or TRBV6-3 and TRBJ2-3. Germline V lookup: CDR1 MNHEY, CDR2 SVGEGT. This CDR3 has 17 residues. CDR3 protein: CASSWESESWGTDTQYF.

The J gene is TRBJ2-3, the V gene TRBV12-3 or TRBV12-4; the TCRdb call, TRBD1, lacks DNA for checking. The CDR3 is 16 amino acids. CDR3 in amino acids: CASSVRTGGIADTQYF.